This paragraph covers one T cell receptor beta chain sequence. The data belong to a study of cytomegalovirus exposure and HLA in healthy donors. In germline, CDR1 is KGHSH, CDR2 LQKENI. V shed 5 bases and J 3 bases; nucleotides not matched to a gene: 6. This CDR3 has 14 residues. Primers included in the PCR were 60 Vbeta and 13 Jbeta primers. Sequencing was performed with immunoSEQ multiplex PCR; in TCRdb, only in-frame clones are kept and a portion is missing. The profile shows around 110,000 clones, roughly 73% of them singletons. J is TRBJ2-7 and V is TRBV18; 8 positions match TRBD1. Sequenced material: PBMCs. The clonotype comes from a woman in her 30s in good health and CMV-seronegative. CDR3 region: CASSSGGAFYEQYF. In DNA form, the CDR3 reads TGTGCCAGCTCATCAGGGGGCGCGTTCTACGAGCAGTACTTC.